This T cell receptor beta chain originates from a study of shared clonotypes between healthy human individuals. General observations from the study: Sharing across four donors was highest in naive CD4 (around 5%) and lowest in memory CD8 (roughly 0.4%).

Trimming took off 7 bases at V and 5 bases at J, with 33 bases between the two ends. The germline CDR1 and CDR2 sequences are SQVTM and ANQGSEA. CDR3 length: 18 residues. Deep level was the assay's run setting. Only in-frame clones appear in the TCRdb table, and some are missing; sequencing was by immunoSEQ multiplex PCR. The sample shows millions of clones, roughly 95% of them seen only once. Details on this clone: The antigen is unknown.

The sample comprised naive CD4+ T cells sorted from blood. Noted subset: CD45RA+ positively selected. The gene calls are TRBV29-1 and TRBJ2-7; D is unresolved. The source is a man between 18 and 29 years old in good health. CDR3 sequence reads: CSGKVGRSNPYYFHEQYF. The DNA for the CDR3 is TGCAGCGGGAAGGTCGGCAGGAGCAACCCGTATTACTTCCACGAGCAGTACTTC.